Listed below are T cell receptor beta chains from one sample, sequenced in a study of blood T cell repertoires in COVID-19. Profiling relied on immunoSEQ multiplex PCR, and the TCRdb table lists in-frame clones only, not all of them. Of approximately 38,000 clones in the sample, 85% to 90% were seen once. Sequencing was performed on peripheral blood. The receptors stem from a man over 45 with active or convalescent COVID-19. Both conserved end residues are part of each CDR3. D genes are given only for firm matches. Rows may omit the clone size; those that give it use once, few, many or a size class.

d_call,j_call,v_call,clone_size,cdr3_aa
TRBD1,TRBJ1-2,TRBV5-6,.,CASSLATDRASYGYTF
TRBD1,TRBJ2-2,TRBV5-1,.,CASSFRDRGTGELFF
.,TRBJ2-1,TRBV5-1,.,CASSSGGSYNEQFF
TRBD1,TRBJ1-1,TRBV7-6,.,CASSLGSRQGAEAFF
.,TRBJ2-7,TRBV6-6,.,CASGHVLYEQYF
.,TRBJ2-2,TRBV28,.,CASSPPTNTGELFF
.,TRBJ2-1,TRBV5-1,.,CASSLAPGDNEQFF
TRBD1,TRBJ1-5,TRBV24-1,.,CATSADRAPNQPQHF
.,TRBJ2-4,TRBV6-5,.,CASKGHGTAQYF
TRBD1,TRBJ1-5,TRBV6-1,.,CASSDLLDRGLAPSNQPQHF
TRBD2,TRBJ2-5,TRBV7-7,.,CASSRGLAGGQETQYF
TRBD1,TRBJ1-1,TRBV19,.,CASSPDRANEAFF
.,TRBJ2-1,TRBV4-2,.,CASSQEAQGGYNEQFF
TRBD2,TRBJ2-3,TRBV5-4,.,CASSLLTSGTSTDTQYF
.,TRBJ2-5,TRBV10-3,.,CAISSGQVRETQYF
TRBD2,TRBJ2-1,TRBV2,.,CASKSGGPGNEQFF
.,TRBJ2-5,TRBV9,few,CASSATGLGYETQYF
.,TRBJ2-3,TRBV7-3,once,CASSPFGASTDTQYF
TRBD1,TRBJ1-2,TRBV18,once,CASSPNDRGPGYTF
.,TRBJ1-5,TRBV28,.,CASSPTGPNQPQHF
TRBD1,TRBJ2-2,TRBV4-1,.,CASSRGQGYTGELFF
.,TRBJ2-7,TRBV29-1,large,CSVDLGADEQYF
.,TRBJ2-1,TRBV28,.,CASSRSRAASYNEQFF
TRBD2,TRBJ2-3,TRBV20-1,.,CSALGGDTQYF
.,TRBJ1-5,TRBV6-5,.,CASRLVNQPQHF